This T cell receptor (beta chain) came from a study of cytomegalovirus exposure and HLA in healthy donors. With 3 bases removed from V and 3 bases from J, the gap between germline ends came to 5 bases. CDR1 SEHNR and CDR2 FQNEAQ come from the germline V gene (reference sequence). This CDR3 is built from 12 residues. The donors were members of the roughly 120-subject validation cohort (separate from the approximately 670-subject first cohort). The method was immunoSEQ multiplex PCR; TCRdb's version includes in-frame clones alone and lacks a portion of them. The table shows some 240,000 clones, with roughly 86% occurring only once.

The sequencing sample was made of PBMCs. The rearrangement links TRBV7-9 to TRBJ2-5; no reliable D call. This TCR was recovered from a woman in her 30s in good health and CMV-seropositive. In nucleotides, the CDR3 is TGTGCCAGCAGCTTCCAAAAAGAGACCCAGTACTTC. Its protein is CASSFQKETQYF.